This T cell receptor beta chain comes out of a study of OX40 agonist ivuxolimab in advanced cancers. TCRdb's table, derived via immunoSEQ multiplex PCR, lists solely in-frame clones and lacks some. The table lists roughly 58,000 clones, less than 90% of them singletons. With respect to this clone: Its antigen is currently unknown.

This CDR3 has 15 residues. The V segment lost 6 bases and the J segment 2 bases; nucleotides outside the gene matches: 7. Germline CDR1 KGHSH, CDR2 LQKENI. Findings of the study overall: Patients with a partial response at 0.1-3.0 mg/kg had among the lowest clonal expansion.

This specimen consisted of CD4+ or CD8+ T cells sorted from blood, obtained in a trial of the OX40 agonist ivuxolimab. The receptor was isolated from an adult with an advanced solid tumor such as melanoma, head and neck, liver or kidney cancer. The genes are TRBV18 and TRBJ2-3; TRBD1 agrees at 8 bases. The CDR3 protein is CASSSRQGFTDTQYF. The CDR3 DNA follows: TGTGCCAGCTCGAGTCGACAGGGGTTCACAGATACGCAGTATTTT.